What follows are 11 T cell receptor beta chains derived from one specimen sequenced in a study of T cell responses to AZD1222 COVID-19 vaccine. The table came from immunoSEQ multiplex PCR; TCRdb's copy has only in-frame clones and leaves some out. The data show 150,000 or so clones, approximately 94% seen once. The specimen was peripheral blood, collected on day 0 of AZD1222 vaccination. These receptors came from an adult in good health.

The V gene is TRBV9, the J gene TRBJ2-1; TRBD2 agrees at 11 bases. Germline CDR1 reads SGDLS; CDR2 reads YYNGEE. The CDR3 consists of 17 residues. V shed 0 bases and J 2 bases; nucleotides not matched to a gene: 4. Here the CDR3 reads CASSVVGSGGAYNEQFF. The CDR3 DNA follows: TGTGCCAGCAGCGTAGTTGGTAGCGGGGGGGCCTACAATGAGCAGTTCTTC. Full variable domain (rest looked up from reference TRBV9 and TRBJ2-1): DSGVTQTPKHLITATGQRVTLRCSPRSGDLSVYWYQQSLDQGLQFLIQYYNGEERAKGNILERFSAQQFPDLHSELNLSSLELGDSALYFCASSVVGSGGAYNEQFFGPGTRLTVL.

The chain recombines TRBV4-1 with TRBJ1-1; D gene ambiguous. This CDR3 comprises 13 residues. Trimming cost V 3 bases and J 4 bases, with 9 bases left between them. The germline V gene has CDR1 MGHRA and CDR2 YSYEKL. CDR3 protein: CASSQGMSTEAFF. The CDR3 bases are TGCGCCAGCAGCCAGGGAATGAGCACTGAAGCTTTCTTT.

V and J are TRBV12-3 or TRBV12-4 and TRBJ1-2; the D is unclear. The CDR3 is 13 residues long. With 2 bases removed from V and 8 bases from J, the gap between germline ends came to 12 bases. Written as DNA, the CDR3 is TGTGCCAGCAGTTTATTTGGTTCCCCGGGCTACACCTTC. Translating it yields CASSLFGSPGYTF.

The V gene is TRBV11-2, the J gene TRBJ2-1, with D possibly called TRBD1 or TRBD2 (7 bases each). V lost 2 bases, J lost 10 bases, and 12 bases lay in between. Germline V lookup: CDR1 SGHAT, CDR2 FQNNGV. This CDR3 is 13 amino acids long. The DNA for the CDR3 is TGTGCCAGCAGCTTACAGGGGGGGTACGAGCAGTTCTTC. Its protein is CASSLQGGYEQFF.

The CDR3 nucleotides read TGTGCCAGCGGTATGGGCGGGGAGCTGTTTTTT. Translated, it gives CASGMGGELFF. V usage is TRBV2 and J usage is TRBJ2-2, with D hard to call. Deletions cut 8 bases from V and 7 bases from J, with 8 bases between. The germline gives CDR1 SNHLY, CDR2 FYNNEI. The CDR3 sequence is 11 residues long.

The CDR3 is CASRRGGPHYNEQFF. Here the CDR3 DNA reads TGTGCCAGTAGGCGTGGGGGGCCCCACTACAATGAGCAGTTCTTC. This chain links TRBV19 with TRBJ2-1, with D perhaps being TRBD1 or TRBD2 (6 bases each). V dropped 6 bases and J dropped 3 bases, with 15 bases sitting between them. CDR3 length: 15 residues. Germline V gene data show CDR1 as LNHDA and CDR2 as SQIVND (reference sequence). Full variable domain (rest looked up from reference TRBV19 and TRBJ2-1): DGGITQSPKYLFRKEGQNVTLSCEQNLNHDAMYWYRQDPGQGLRLIYYSQIVNDFQKGDIAEGYSVSREKKESFPLTVTSAQKNPTAFYLCASRRGGPHYNEQFFGPGTRLTVL.

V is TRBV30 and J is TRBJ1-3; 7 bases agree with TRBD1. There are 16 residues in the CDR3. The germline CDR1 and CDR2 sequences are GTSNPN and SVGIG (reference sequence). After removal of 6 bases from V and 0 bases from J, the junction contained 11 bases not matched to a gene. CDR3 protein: CACGRGIITSGNTIYF. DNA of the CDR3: TGTGCCTGCGGCAGGGGGATTATAACCTCTGGAAACACCATATATTTT.

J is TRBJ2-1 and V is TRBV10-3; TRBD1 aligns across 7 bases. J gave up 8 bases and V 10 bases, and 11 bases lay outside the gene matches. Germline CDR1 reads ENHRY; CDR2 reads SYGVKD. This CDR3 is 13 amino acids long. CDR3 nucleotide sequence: TGTGCCACAATGACAGGGATTGAGGATGAGCAGTTCTTC. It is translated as CATMTGIEDEQFF.

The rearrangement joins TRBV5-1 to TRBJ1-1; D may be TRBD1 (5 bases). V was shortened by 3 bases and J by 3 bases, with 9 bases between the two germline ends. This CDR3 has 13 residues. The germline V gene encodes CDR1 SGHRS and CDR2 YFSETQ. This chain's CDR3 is CASSSGTHTEAFF. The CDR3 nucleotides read TGCGCCAGCAGCTCCGGGACCCACACTGAAGCTTTCTTT.

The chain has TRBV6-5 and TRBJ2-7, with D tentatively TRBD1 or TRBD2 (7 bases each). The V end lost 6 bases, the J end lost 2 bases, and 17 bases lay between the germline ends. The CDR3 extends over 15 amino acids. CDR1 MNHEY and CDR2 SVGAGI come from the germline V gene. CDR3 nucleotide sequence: TGTGCCAGCAGCAGGGGAGGGGGCCCGGCCTACGAGCAGTACTTC. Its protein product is CASSRGGGPAYEQYF.

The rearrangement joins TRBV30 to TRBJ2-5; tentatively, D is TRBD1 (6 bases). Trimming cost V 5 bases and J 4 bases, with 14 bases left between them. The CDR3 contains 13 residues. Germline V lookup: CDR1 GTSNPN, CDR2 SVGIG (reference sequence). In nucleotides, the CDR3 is TGTGCCTGGGCAATCGGACAGACAGAGACCCAGTACTTC. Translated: CAWAIGQTETQYF.